In this sample, the clone carrying this T cell receptor beta chain turned up a few times. TCR beta VDJ and CDR3 were profiled, and genomic DNA was the template. TCRdb fed the reads into MiXCR, producing one record per CDR3 protein. This repertoire shows a few hundred thousand distinct CDR3 sequences, 25% to 40% found once; its top ten account for 0.7% to 1%. Before being chosen for sequencing, patients had shown CD8+CD57+ cell expansion by flow cytometry. This sample is drawn from a study of CD8+CD57+ T cells in acquired aplastic anemia. Across the whole study: Recorded DNA amounts for sorted CD4+ and CD8+ cells had an average of approximately 3 ug.

The sequenced sample was sorted CD4+, CD8+, or CD8+CD57+ T cells (not recorded which) from PBMCs. The source of this sequence is a human donor with aplastic anemia.

CDR3 sequence reads: CSARDLASVSSYNEQFF. As DNA, the CDR3 is TGCAGTGCTAGAGATTTAGCTAGCGTAAGCTCCTACAATGAGCAGTTCTTC. The rearrangement links TRBV20-1 to TRBJ2-1; D may be TRBD2 (6 bases). CDR3 length: 17 residues. Per the germline V gene, CDR1 is DFQATT and CDR2 is SNEGSKA (reference sequence). V was shortened by 0 bases and J by 0 bases, with 15 bases between the two germline ends.